These T cell receptor beta chains were read from a single sample in a study of identical twins. MiXCR, run by TCRdb on the 5' RACE reads, gives a single entry per CDR3 protein. The profile shows under 300,000 distinct CDR3 sequences, around 8.8% of them singletons. The data were also submitted as part of a second study, on yellow fever vaccine responses in identical twins.

The specimen was CD8+ T cells sorted from blood. The receptors originated from a woman under 30 in good health. CDR3s include the opening cysteine and the closing phenylalanine or tryptophan.

cdr3_length | v_call | cdr3_aa
13 | TRBV7-9 | CAGGIREADTQYF
13 | TRBV7-9 | CASSLSGDGGYTF
17 | TRBV9 | CASSVGPRRNSYNEQFF
16 | TRBV12-3/TRBV12-4 | CASSFGGAYGTDTQYF
16 | TRBV7-9 | CASSFMAESGRGEQYF
16 | TRBV20-1 | CSASDRDRATNEKLFF
15 | TRBV9 | CASSRSGTLGDIQYF
15 | TRBV27 | CASRDVQWSTDTQYF
15 | TRBV10-3 | CAIAPSGAGLNEQFF
14 | TRBV13 | CASSPDRGRNTIYF
13 | TRBV7-6 | CASSHEQADTQYF
11 | TRBV10-3 | CAISSMGLLGF
19 | TRBV11-2 | CASNPVPKSRYGDTGELFF
14 | TRBV7-9 | CASSHLDSYNEQFF
15 | TRBV5-6 | CASSPSRGTTDTQYF
17 | TRBV7-9 | CASSLEPTRGWGETQYF
15 | TRBV19 | CASSIAGSSYNEQFF
14 | TRBV6-2/TRBV6-3 | CASRWTGDYNEQFF
16 | TRBV28 | CASSSGTTASTDTQYF
15 | TRBV7-9 | CASSLRQGANYEQYF
15 | TRBV15 | CATSRDRGTLHGYTF
12 | TRBV7-2 | CASSPLGYEQYF
14 | TRBV2 | CASSGDTSNYGYTF
17 | TRBV5-1 | CASSLRPGGAWETEAFF
19 | TRBV21-1 | CASSKRDGDRLSSYNEQFF
16 | TRBV3-1 | CASSQGTGAPYNEQFF
14 | TRBV20-1 | CSARASGRRNEQFF
15 | TRBV20-1 | CSARVWAGRPYEQYF
15 | TRBV15 | CATTERGLLQETQYF
15 | TRBV7-9 | CASSSREGTTYEQYF
17 | TRBV4-3 | CASSQEGGFIATGELFF